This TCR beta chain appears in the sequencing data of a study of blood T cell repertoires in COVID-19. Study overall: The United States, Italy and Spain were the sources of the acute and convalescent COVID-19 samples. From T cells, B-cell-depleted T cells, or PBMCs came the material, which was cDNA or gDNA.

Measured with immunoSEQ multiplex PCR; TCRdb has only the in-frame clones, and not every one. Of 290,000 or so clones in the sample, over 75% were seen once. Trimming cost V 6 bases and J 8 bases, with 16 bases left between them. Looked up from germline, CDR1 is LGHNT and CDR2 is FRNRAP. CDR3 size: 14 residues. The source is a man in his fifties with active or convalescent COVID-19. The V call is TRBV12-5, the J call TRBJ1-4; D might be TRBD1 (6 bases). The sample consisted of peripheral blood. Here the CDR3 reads CASGFVGTFEKLFF. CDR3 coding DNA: TGTGCTAGTGGATTCGTCGGGACATTCGAAAAACTGTTTTTT.